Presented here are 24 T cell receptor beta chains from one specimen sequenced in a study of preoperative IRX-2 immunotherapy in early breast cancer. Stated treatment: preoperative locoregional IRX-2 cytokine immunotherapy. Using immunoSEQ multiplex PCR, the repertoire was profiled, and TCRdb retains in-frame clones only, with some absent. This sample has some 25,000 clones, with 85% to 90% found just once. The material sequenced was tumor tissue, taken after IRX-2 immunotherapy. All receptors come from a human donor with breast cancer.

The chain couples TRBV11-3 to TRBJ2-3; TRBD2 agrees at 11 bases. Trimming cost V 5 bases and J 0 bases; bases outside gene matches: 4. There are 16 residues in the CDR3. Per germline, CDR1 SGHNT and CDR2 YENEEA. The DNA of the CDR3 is TGTGCCAGCAGCCCCGGACTAGCGGGTAGCACAGATACGCAGTATTTT. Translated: CASSPGLAGSTDTQYF. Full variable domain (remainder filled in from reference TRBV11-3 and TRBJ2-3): EAGVVQSPRYKIIEKKQPVAFWCNPISGHNTLYWYLQNLGQGPELLIRYENEEAVDDSQLPKDRFSAERLKGVDSTLKIQPAELGDSAVYLCASSPGLAGSTDTQYFGPGTRLTVL.

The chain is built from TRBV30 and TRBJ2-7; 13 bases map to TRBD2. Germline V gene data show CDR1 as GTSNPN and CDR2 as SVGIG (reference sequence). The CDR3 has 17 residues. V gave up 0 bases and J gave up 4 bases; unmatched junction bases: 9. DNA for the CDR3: TGTGCCTGGAGTGTAGGACTAGCGGGGGCCTCCGGGTACGAGCAGTACTTC. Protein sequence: CAWSVGLAGASGYEQYF.

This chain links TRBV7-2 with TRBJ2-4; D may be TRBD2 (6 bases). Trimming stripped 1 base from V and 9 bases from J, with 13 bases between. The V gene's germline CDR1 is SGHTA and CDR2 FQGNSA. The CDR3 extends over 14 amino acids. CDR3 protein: CASSLEWLAPIQYF. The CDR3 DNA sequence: TGTGCCAGCAGCTTAGAATGGCTAGCGCCCATTCAGTACTTC.

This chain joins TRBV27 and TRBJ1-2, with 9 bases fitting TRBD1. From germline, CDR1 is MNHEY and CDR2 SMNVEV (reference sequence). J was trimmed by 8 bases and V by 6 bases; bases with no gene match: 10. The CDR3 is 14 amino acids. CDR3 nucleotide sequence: TGTGCCAGCAGACCTACAGGGGGCACGCTGGGCTACACCTTC. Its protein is CASRPTGGTLGYTF.

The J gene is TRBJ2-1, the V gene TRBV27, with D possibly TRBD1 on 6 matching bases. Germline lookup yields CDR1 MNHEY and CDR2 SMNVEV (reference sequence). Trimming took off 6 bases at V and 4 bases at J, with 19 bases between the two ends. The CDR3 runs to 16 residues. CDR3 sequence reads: CASSHSQGVFYNEQFF. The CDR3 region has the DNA TGTGCCAGCAGCCATTCACAGGGAGTGTTTTACAATGAGCAGTTCTTC.

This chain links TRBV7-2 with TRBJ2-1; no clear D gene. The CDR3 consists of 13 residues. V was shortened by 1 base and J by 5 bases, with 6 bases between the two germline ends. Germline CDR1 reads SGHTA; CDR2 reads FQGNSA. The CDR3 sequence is CASSLVPDNEQFF. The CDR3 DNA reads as TGTGCCAGCAGCTTAGTGCCCGACAATGAGCAGTTCTTC.

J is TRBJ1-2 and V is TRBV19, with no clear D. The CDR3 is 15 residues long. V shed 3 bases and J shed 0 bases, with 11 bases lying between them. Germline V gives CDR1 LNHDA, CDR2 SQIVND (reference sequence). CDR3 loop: CASSIFGSSNYGYTF. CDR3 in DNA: TGTGCCAGTAGTATTTTTGGCAGCTCTAACTATGGCTACACCTTC.

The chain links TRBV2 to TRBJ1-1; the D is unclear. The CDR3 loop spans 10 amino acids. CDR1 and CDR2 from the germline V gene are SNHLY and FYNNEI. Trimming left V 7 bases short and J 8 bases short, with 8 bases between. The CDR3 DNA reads TGTGCCAGCACTGGTCTCGAAGCTTTCTTT. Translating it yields CASTGLEAFF.

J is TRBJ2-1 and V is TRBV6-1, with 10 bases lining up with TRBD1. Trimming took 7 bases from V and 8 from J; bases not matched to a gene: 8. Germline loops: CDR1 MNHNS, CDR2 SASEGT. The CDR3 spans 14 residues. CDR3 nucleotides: TGTGCCAGCACCTGGGGACAGGGGTCCTATGAGCAGTTCTTC. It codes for CASTWGQGSYEQFF.

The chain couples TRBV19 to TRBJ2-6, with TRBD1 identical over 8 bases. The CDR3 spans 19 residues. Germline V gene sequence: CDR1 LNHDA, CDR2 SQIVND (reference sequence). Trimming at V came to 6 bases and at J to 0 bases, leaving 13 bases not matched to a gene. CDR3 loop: CASRGLVQGETSGANVLTF. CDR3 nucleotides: TGTGCCAGTAGGGGACTGGTACAGGGGGAGACCTCTGGGGCCAACGTCCTGACTTTC.

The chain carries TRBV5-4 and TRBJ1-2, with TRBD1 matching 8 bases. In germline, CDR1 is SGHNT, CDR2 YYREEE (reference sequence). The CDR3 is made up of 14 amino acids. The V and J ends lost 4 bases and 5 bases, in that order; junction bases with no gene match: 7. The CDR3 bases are TGTGCCAGCAGCCCCTACGGACAGGGTTATGGCTACACCTTC. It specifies CASSPYGQGYGYTF.

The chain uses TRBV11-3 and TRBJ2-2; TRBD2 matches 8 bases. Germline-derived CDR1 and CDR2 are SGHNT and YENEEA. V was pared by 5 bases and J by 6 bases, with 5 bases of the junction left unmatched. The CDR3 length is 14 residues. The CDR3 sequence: CASSPRTSPGELFF. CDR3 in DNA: TGTGCCAGCAGCCCACGGACTAGCCCCGGGGAGCTGTTTTTT.

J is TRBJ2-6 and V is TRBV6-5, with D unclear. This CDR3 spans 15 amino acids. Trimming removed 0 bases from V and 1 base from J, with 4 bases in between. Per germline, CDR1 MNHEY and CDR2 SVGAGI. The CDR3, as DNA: TGTGCCAGCAGTTACTCCCAATCTGGGGCCAACGTCCTGACTTTC. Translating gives CASSYSQSGANVLTF.

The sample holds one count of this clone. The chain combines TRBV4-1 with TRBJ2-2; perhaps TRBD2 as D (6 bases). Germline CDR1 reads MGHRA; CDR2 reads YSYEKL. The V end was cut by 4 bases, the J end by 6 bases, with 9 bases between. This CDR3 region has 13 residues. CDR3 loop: CASSPVAAGELFF. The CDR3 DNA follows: TGCGCCAGCAGCCCGGTAGCGGCCGGGGAGCTGTTTTTT.

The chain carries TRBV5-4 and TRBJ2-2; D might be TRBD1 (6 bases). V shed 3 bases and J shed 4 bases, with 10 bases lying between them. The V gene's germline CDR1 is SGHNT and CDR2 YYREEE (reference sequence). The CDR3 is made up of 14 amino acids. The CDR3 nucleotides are TGTGCCAGCAGCTCGACAGGCCCCACCGGGGAGCTGTTTTTT. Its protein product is CASSSTGPTGELFF.

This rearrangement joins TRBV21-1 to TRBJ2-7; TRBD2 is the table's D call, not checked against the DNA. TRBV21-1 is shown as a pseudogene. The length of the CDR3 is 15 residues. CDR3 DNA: TGTGCCAGCAGCAAAGGAGGCCGATGTTCCTACGAGCAGTACTTC. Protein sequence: CASSKGGRCSYEQYF.

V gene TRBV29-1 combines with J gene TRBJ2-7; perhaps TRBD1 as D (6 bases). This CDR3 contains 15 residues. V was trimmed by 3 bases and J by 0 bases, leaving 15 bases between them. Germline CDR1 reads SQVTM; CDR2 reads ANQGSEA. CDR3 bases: TGCAGCGTTGAGAAGGGGACATCGAGCTCCTACGAGCAGTACTTC. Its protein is CSVEKGTSSSYEQYF.

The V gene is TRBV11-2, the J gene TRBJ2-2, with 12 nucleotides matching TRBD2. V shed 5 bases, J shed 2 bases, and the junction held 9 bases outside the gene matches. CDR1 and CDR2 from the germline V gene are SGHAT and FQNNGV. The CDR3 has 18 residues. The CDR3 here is CASSPPASGGVNTGELFF. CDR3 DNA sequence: TGTGCCAGCAGCCCCCCGGCTAGCGGGGGGGTTAACACCGGGGAGCTGTTTTTT. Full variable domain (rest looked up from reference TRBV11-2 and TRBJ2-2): EAGVAQSPRYKIIEKRQSVAFWCNPISGHATLYWYQQILGQGPKLLIQFQNNGVVDDSQLPKDRFSAERLKGVDSTLKIQPAKLEDSAVYLCASSPPASGGVNTGELFFGEGSRLTVL.

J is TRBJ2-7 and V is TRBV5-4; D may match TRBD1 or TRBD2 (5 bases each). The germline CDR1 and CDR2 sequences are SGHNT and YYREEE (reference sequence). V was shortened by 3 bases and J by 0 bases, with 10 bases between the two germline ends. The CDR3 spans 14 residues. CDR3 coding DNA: TGTGCCAGCAGCTCCGGGACGGTCTCCTACGAGCAGTACTTC. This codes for CASSSGTVSYEQYF.

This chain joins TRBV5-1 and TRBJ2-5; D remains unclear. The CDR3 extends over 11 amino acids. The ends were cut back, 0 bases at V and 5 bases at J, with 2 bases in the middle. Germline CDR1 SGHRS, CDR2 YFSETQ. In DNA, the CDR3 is TGCGCCAGCAGCTTGGTGGAGACCCAGTACTTC. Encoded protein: CASSLVETQYF.

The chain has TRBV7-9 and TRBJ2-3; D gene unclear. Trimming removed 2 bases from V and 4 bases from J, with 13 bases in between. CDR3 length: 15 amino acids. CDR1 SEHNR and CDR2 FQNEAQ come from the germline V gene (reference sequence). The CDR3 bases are TGTGCCAGCAGCTTACGATCCCCCTTGTCAGATACGCAGTATTTT. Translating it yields CASSLRSPLSDTQYF.

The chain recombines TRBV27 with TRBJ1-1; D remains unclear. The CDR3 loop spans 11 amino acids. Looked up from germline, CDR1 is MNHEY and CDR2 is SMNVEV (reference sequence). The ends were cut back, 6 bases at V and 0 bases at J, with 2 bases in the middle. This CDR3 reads CASRLNTEAFF. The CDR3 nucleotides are TGTGCCAGCAGACTGAACACTGAAGCTTTCTTT.

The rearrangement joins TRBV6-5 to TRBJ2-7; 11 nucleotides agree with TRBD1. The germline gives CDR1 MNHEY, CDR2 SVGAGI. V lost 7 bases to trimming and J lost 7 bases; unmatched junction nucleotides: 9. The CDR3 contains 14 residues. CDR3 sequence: CASTLRDRGDEQYF. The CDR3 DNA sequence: TGTGCCAGCACCCTCCGGGACAGGGGGGATGAGCAGTACTTC.

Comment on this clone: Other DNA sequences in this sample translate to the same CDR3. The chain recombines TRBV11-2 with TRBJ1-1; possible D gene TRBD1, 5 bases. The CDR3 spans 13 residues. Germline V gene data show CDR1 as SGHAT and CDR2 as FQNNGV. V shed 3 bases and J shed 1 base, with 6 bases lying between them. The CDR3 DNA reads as TGTGCCAGCAGCTTTACAGGGAACACTGAAGCTTTCTTT. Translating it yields CASSFTGNTEAFF.